What follows describes a single T cell receptor beta chain. The protocol was immunoSEQ multiplex PCR, while the TCRdb copy is restricted to in-frame clones and leaves out a portion. The data show about 130,000 clones, 90% to 95% seen once. This specimen belongs to a study of control samples from healthy donors and cancer patients. The length of the CDR3 is 15 residues. Unmatched junction bases numbered 8, after V lost 2 bases and J lost 5 bases. In germline, CDR1 is MNHEY, CDR2 SVGEGT. The sequenced sample was PBMCs. The receptor comes from a man aged 55 to 70 with colorectal cancer. The chain combines TRBV6-2 or TRBV6-3 with TRBJ1-2; 7 bases are a match to TRBD1. The CDR3 DNA sequence: TGTGCCAGCAGTTACCCTGTACAGGGGAGGTATGGCTACACCTTC. Translation: CASSYPVQGRYGYTF.